This T cell receptor (beta chain) appears in the sequencing data of a study of blood T cell repertoires in COVID-19. Across the whole study: Sites across the United States, Italy and Spain contributed samples from acute and convalescent COVID-19. Sources were T cells, B-cell-depleted T cells, or PBMCs; the material itself was cDNA or gDNA.

This CDR3 contains 15 residues. After removal of 4 bases from V and 1 base from J, the junction contained 6 bases not matched to a gene. CDR1 is MGHDK and CDR2 is SYGVNS in the germline V gene. In the original analysis: Estimates of nucleated cell counts were drawn from the amplification of reference gene primers. Assay used: immunoSEQ multiplex PCR; TCRdb lists only in-frame clones, some missing. That table gives V, J and clone size, and the DNA gave D and trimming. The repertoire has approximately 250,000 clones, about 89% of them found once; the top ten carry about 1.7%. The receptor was derived from a woman in her fifties or sixties who had recovered from COVID-19. The rearrangement joins TRBV25-1 to TRBJ2-7; 8 bases fit TRBD1. Sequences were obtained from peripheral blood. The CDR3 sequence is CASSAYGQGSYEQYF. CDR3 in DNA: TGTGCCAGCAGTGCCTACGGACAGGGTTCCTACGAGCAGTACTTC.